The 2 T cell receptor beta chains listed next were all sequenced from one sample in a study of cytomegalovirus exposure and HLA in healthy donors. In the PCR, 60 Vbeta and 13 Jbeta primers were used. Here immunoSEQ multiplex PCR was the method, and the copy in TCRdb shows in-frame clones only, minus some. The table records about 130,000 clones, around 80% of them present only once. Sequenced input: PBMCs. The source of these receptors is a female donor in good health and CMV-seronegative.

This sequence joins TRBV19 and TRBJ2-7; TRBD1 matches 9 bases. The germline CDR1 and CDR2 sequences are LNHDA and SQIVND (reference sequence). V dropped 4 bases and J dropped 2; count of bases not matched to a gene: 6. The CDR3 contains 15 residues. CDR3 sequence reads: CASSTGTGIPYEQYF. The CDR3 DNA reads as TGTGCCAGTAGTACCGGGACAGGGATTCCCTACGAGCAGTACTTC.

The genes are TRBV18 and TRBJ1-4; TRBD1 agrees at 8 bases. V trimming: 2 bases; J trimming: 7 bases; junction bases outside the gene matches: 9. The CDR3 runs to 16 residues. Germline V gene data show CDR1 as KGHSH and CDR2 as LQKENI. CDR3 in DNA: TGTGCCAGCTCACCATCCCCGGACAGGGCGAGTGAAAAACTGTTTTTT. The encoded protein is CASSPSPDRASEKLFF.